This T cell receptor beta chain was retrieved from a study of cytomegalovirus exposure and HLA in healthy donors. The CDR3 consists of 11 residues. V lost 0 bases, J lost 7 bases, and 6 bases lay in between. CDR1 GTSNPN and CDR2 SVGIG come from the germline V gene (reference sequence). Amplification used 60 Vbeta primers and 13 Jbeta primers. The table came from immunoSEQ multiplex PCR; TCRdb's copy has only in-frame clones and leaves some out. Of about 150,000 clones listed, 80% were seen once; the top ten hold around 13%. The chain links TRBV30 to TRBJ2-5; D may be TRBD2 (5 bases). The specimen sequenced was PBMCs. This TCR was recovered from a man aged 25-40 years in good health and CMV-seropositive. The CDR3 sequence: CAWSVGGTQYF. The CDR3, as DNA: TGTGCCTGGAGTGTAGGAGGGACCCAGTACTTC. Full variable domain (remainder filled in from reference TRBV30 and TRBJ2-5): SQTIHQWPATLVQPVGSPLSLECTVEGTSNPNLYWYRQAAGRGLQLLFYSVGIGQISSEVPQNLSASRPQDRQFILSSKKLLLSDSGFYLCAWSVGGTQYFGPGTRLLVL.